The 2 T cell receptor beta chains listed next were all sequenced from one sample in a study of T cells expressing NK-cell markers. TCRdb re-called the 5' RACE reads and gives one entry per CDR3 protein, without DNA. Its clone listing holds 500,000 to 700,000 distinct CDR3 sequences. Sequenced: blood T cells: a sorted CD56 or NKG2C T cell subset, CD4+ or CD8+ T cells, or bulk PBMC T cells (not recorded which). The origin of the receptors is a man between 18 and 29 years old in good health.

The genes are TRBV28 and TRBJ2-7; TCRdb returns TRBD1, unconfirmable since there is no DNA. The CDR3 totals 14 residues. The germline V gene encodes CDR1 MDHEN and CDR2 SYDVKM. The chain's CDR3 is CASRPQGVGYEQYF.

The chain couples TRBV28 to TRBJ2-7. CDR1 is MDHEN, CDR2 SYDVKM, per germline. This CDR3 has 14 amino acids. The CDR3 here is CASSFSPGPYEQYF. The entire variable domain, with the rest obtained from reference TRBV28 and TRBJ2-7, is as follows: DVKVTQSSRYLVKRTGEKVFLECVQDMDHENMFWYRQDPGLGLRLIYFSYDVKMKEKGDIPEGYSVSREKKERFSLILESASTNQTSMYLCASSFSPGPYEQYFGPGTRLTVT.